In this sample, the clone carrying this TCR beta chain turned up once. This sample is drawn from a study of control samples from healthy donors and cancer patients. This table comes from immunoSEQ multiplex PCR, and its TCRdb copy is limited to in-frame clones, with some not included. The repertoire consists of just under 100,000 clones, with 80% to 95% occurring once and the leading ten covering 8%. The receptor was isolated from a man between 18 and 29 years old in good health. Sequenced input: blood.

The CDR3 sequence: CASSVGADSYNSPLHF. For the CDR3, the DNA is TGTGCCAGCAGCGTAGGAGCAGACTCCTATAATTCACCCCTCCACTTT. The V gene is TRBV9, the J gene TRBJ1-6; D remains ambiguous. The V and J ends lost 0 bases and 0 bases respectively, with 7 bases between them. The CDR3 spans 16 residues. CDR1 and CDR2 (germline): SGDLS, YYNGEE.